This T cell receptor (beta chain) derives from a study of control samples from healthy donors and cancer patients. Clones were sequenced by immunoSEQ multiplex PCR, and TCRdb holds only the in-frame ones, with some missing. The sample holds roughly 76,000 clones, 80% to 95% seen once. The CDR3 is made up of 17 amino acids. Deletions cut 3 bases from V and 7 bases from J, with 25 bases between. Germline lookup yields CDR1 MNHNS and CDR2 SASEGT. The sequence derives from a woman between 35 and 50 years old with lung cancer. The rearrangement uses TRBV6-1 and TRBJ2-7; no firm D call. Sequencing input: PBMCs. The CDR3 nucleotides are TGTGCCAGCAGTGAGGACCCACCTGTCGGCCGCTGGGCGGAGCAGTACTTC. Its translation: CASSEDPPVGRWAEQYF.